One sample yielded the 20 T cell receptor beta chains listed below, sequenced in a study of blood T cell repertoires in COVID-19. This table comes from immunoSEQ multiplex PCR, and its TCRdb copy is limited to in-frame clones, with some not included. This table holds 95,000 to 100,000 clones, approximately 81% found once. The sequenced material came from peripheral blood. The source of these receptors is an elderly woman with acute or convalescent COVID-19.

This rearrangement joins TRBV24-1 to TRBJ2-3; TRBD2 agrees at 7 bases. The CDR3 covers 15 residues. The V gene end was trimmed by 3 bases and the J gene end by 2 bases; junction bases not matched to a gene: 4. Per the germline V gene, CDR1 is KGHDR and CDR2 is SFDVKD. Here the CDR3 reads CATSDTRDYTDTQYF. CDR3 DNA: TGTGCCACCAGTGATACCAGGGACTACACAGATACGCAGTATTTT.

The chain is built from TRBV18 and TRBJ1-2, with a possible D match to TRBD1 (6 bases). The CDR3 covers 15 residues. The V end was cut by 2 bases, the J end by 4 bases, with 14 bases between. From germline, CDR1 is KGHSH and CDR2 LQKENI. CDR3 coding DNA: TGTGCCAGCTCACCAAGGCAACAGGGAAGCTATGGCTACACCTTC. This translates into CASSPRQQGSYGYTF.

The J gene is TRBJ1-1, the V gene TRBV5-1; D possibly corresponds to TRBD1 (6 bases). Germline loops: CDR1 SGHRS, CDR2 YFSETQ. The CDR3 totals 16 residues. Trimming took 4 bases from V and 5 from J, leaving 21 bases between them. This chain's CDR3 is CASSPVAQGRGTEAFF. Written as DNA, the CDR3 is TGCGCCAGCAGCCCCGTTGCCCAGGGGAGAGGTACTGAAGCTTTCTTT.

This clone was seen more than once but under ten times. The chain recombines TRBV4-1 with TRBJ2-1, with 8 bases identical to TRBD2. The CDR3 spans 18 residues. Germline V CDR1 and CDR2: MGHRA, YSYEKL. V dropped 1 base and J dropped 4; count of bases not matched to a gene: 12. The CDR3 spells CASSQGLILAGLYNEQFF. The CDR3 DNA reads as TGCGCCAGCAGCCAAGGACTGATTCTAGCGGGCCTTTACAATGAGCAGTTCTTC.

The rearrangement joins TRBV6-5 to TRBJ1-1; D uncertain. The CDR3 extends over 13 amino acids. CDR1 and CDR2 from the germline V gene are MNHEY and SVGAGI. V lost 5 bases and J 1 base, leaving 8 bases between the germline ends. CDR3 sequence: CASSPRQNTEAFF. Here the CDR3 DNA reads TGTGCCAGCAGTCCCCGACAGAACACTGAAGCTTTCTTT.

J is TRBJ2-7 and V is TRBV5-5; 7 bases align to TRBD1. The germline V gene encodes CDR1 SGHKS and CDR2 YYEKEE (reference sequence). The J segment lost 4 bases and the V segment lost 3 bases, leaving 10 bases of the junction unmatched. This CDR3 contains 15 residues. CDR3 bases: TGTGCCAGCAGCTCCTTCGGACAGGCGACGTACGAGCAGTACTTC. Its protein product is CASSSFGQATYEQYF.

The chain recombines TRBV12-3 or TRBV12-4 with TRBJ1-1; no reliable D call. The CDR3 consists of 13 residues. Trimming removed 0 bases at V and 6 bases at J, with 8 bases between. The CDR3 loop is CASSLASRAEAFF. CDR3 DNA: TGTGCCAGCAGTTTAGCGAGTCGTGCTGAAGCTTTCTTT.

The chain uses TRBV5-6 and TRBJ2-3; 7 positions match TRBD1. Germline values: CDR1 SGHDT, CDR2 YYEEEE. J was trimmed by 0 bases and V by 1 base; bases with no gene match: 5. This CDR3 spans 16 amino acids. DNA of the CDR3: TGTGCCAGCAGCTTGTTCGGGACAGCCAGCACAGATACGCAGTATTTT. Encoded protein: CASSLFGTASTDTQYF.

CDR3 in DNA: TGTGCCTGGGGGTCCTGGCGGGGGGACACAGATACGCAGTATTTT. Its translation: CAWGSWRGDTDTQYF. The genes are TRBV30 and TRBJ2-3; 8 nucleotides line up with TRBD2. Germline trimming cut 5 bases from V and 2 bases from J; bases unmatched to any gene: 9. This CDR3 contains 15 residues. Germline V lookup: CDR1 GTSNPN, CDR2 SVGIG (reference sequence).

This clone was seen more than once but under ten times. V is TRBV5-6 and J is TRBJ1-6, with 7 positions matching TRBD1. CDR1 and CDR2 from the germline V gene are SGHDT and YYEEEE. V lost 4 bases to trimming and J lost 6 bases; unmatched junction nucleotides: 7. The CDR3 contains 15 residues. DNA of the CDR3: TGTGCCAGCAGCCGGAGGACAGGCATTAATTCACCCCTCCACTTT. This gives the protein CASSRRTGINSPLHF.

The chain joins TRBV5-4 to TRBJ1-5, with a tentative D call TRBD1 (5 bases). Trimming left V 4 bases short and J 1 base short, with 15 bases between. This CDR3 is 16 amino acids long. The germline V gene has CDR1 SGHNT and CDR2 YYREEE (reference sequence). The CDR3 DNA reads TGTGCCAGCAGCATCGGACAACGGCAGAGCAATCAGCCCCAGCATTTT. As protein: CASSIGQRQSNQPQHF.

This clone came up once. J is TRBJ1-2 and V is TRBV7-9; D is ambiguous. The germline V gene has CDR1 SEHNR and CDR2 FQNEAQ (reference sequence). V lost 1 base and J lost 8, with 11 bases in between. The CDR3 runs to 13 residues. DNA for the CDR3: TGTGCCAGCAGCTTAGGGGAGAACCGGGGCTACACCTTC. Protein product: CASSLGENRGYTF.

The V call is TRBV27, the J call TRBJ2-1, with TRBD2 matching 7 bases. Germline CDR1 reads MNHEY; CDR2 reads SMNVEV (reference sequence). This CDR3 has 14 residues. V lost 1 base, J lost 7 bases, and 4 bases stayed unmatched. CDR3 DNA: TGTGCCAGCAGTTTATTGGGGGGGGTGAATGAGCAGTTCTTC. Amino acid sequence: CASSLLGGVNEQFF.

The V gene is TRBV2, the J gene TRBJ2-7; 7 positions match TRBD1. The CDR3 runs to 13 residues. The V segment lost 5 bases and the J segment 5 bases; nucleotides outside the gene matches: 6. Germline lookup yields CDR1 SNHLY and CDR2 FYNNEI. CDR3 residues: CASSNDRVNEQYF. The CDR3 coding sequence is TGTGCCAGCAGTAATGACAGGGTCAACGAGCAGTACTTC. Using reference TRBV2 and TRBJ2-7 for the parts outside the CDR3, the full variable domain is EPEVTQTPSHQVTQMGQEVILRCVPISNHLYFYWYRQILGQKVEFLVSFYNNEISEKSEIFDDQFSVERPDGSNFTLKIRSTKLEDSAMYFCASSNDRVNEQYFGPGTRLTVT.

The chain recombines TRBV20-1 with TRBJ1-4, with 9 bases aligning to TRBD1. The CDR3 contains 11 residues. CDR1 is DFQATT and CDR2 is SNEGSKA in the germline V gene (reference sequence). V shed 6 bases, J shed 7 bases, and the junction held 0 bases outside the gene matches. CDR3 DNA: TGCAGTGCGACAGGGGGTGAAAAACTGTTTTTT. Amino acid sequence: CSATGGEKLFF.

This chain connects TRBV24-1 to TRBJ2-5, with TRBD1 identical over 8 bases. The CDR3 covers 16 residues. Looked up from germline, CDR1 is KGHDR and CDR2 is SFDVKD. V was pared by 5 bases and J by 5 bases, with 12 bases of the junction left unmatched. The CDR3: CATSGPGQGNTETQYF. The CDR3 DNA reads TGTGCCACCAGTGGCCCCGGACAGGGTAATACTGAGACCCAGTACTTC.

Only one count was recorded for this clone. The chain has TRBV5-1 and TRBJ1-4; 7 nucleotides match TRBD1. The CDR3 runs 16 residues. V gave up 0 bases and J gave up 5 bases; unmatched junction bases: 7. CDR1 is SGHRS, CDR2 YFSETQ, per germline. CDR3 in amino acids: CASSLAPGQTNEKLFF. In DNA, the CDR3 is TGCGCCAGCAGCTTGGCCCCGGGACAGACAAATGAAAAACTGTTTTTT.

This chain connects TRBV19 to TRBJ1-5; the D is unclear. V shed 3 bases and J shed 5 bases, with 5 bases lying between them. The CDR3 spans 12 residues. Germline CDR1 reads LNHDA; CDR2 reads SQIVND (reference sequence). The chain's CDR3 is CASSMEYQPQHF. In DNA form, the CDR3 reads TGTGCCAGTAGTATGGAGTATCAGCCCCAGCATTTT.

The chain couples TRBV28 to TRBJ2-3, with 9 positions matching TRBD1. The length of the CDR3 is 16 residues. Losses at the gene ends were 7 bases for V and 3 bases for J; bases not matched to a gene: 11. Germline V gene data show CDR1 as MDHEN and CDR2 as SYDVKM. The DNA of the CDR3 is TGTGCCAGCACCCTGTCCGGGACAGGGAGGACAGATACGCAGTATTTT. It is translated as CASTLSGTGRTDTQYF.

There are a few counts of this clone. This chain connects TRBV6-5 to TRBJ1-2, with 8 bases matching TRBD1. The germline V gene encodes CDR1 MNHEY and CDR2 SVGAGI. V shed 5 bases and J 3 bases; nucleotides not matched to a gene: 5. The CDR3 is 14 amino acids. The CDR3 bases are TGTGCCAGCAGTCGAGGACAGGGTCACTATGGCTACACCTTC. The encoded protein is CASSRGQGHYGYTF.